This entry features one T cell receptor (beta chain) sequence. The CDR3 is 13 amino acids. V shed 5 bases, J shed 10 bases, and the junction held 7 bases outside the gene matches. Germline CDR1 MNHEY, CDR2 SMNVEV (reference sequence). These data come from a study of blood T cell repertoires in COVID-19. Sequencing was performed with immunoSEQ multiplex PCR; in TCRdb, only in-frame clones are kept and a portion is missing. The data hold about 190,000 clones, with around 85% observed a single time. The chain combines TRBV27 with TRBJ1-1; TRBD1 matches 10 bases. This receptor was taken from a woman in her fifties or sixties with acute or convalescent COVID-19. Input material: peripheral blood. This CDR3 reads CASSNGTGETAFF. In DNA, the CDR3 is TGTGCCAGCAGTAATGGGACAGGGGAGACAGCTTTCTTT.